These 22 T cell receptor beta chains originate from one sample sequenced in a study of post-analysis software for immune sequencing data. The antigens for these receptors are not known. The study, taken as a whole, reports: TRBV5-6, TRBV5-1 and TRBV20-1 belonged to a set of roughly 5 TRBV segments that were more frequent in patients than controls.

Carried by the TCR beta cDNA libraries were unique molecular identifiers. TCRdb re-derived calls from the PCR reads in MiXCR, one entry per CDR3 protein. The repertoire has 650,000 to 850,000 distinct CDR3 sequences, around 42% of them found once; the top ten carry roughly 4.4%. The sample was blood. The receptors were gathered from a girl aged 10 to 17 with multiple sclerosis.

V usage is TRBV20-1 and J usage is TRBJ2-5; 7 nucleotides align to TRBD1. Trimming cost V 3 bases and J 5 bases; bases outside gene matches: 6. This CDR3 has 13 amino acids. Germline loops: CDR1 DFQATT, CDR2 SNEGSKA (reference sequence). The CDR3 DNA reads TGCAGTGCTAGGACAGGGAGTGTCGAGACCCAGTACTTC. Its translation is CSARTGSVETQYF.

This clonotype was seen a single time. This may come from a read error, since a much larger clone is one base off. V is TRBV6-5 and J is TRBJ2-5; 9 bases align to TRBD1. The DNA matches TRBJ2-7 better at its end, which makes the J call doubtful. Germline V gene lookup returns CDR1 MNHEY and CDR2 SVGAGI. The CDR3 has 13 residues. The CDR3 loop is CASSRDRDCEQYF. The CDR3 nucleotides read TGTGCCAGCAGCCGGGACAGGGACTGCGAGCAGTACTTC.

This clonotype was observed a few times. V usage is TRBV6-6 and J usage is TRBJ2-7, with TRBD2 identical over 9 bases. The CDR3 runs 13 residues. V shed 5 bases and J 4 bases; nucleotides not matched to a gene: 3. CDR1 and CDR2 from the germline V gene are MNHNY and SVGAGI (reference sequence). CDR3 amino acids: CASSTLAGYEQYF. DNA of the CDR3: TGTGCCAGCAGTACGCTAGCGGGGTACGAGCAGTACTTC.

For the CDR3, the DNA is TGTGCCAGCAGTTACGGCGGGGTTGGACAGCCCCAGCATTTT. Translated, it gives CASSYGGVGQPQHF. This sequence joins TRBV6-5 and TRBJ1-5; no definite D call. Trimming cost V 2 bases and J 7 bases, with 12 bases left between them. Germline V lookup: CDR1 MNHEY, CDR2 SVGAGI. The CDR3 is made up of 14 amino acids.

V and J are TRBV20-1 and TRBJ2-1; TRBD1 or TRBD2 may be the D gene (5 bases each). Trimming took 3 bases from V and 5 from J, leaving 14 bases between them. From germline, CDR1 is DFQATT and CDR2 SNEGSKA (reference sequence). The CDR3 runs to 14 residues. This CDR3 is CSASRGSLNNEQFF. CDR3 coding DNA: TGCAGTGCTAGCCGGGGCAGCCTAAACAATGAGCAGTTCTTC.

This sequence joins TRBV20-1 and TRBJ2-3; 13 nucleotides agree with TRBD2. V trimming: 5 bases; J trimming: 4 bases; junction bases outside the gene matches: 12. Germline V gives CDR1 DFQATT, CDR2 SNEGSKA (reference sequence). CDR3 length: 17 residues. The CDR3 DNA is TGCAGTGCTCTCCCACGGACTAGCGGGGGCTCAGCAGATACGCAGTATTTT. Translated: CSALPRTSGGSADTQYF.

The genes are TRBV7-9 and TRBJ2-1, with D possibly called TRBD1 or TRBD2 (5 bases each). V dropped 4 bases and J dropped 7 bases, with 14 bases sitting between them. Germline V gives CDR1 SEHNR, CDR2 FQNEAQ (reference sequence). The CDR3 sequence is 14 residues long. CDR3 in DNA: TGTGCCAGCAGCTCGAGACCAGAGGGGAATGAGCAGTTCTTC. It yields the protein CASSSRPEGNEQFF.

This chain links TRBV20-1 with TRBJ1-1; D is perhaps TRBD1 (5 bases). Germline-derived CDR1 and CDR2 are DFQATT and SNEGSKA (reference sequence). The V gene lost 0 bases and the J gene lost 6 bases, with 20 bases spanning the gap. CDR3 size: 16 residues. CDR3 DNA: TGCAGTGCTAGAGATAACGCAAGGGGACGAATATCTGAAGCTTTCTTT. Translated, it gives CSARDNARGRISEAFF.

The chain is built from TRBV7-2 and TRBJ2-5; TRBD2 matches at 9 bases. Looked up from germline, CDR1 is SGHTA and CDR2 is FQGNSA. Trimming cost V 2 bases and J 3 bases; bases outside gene matches: 7. This CDR3 spans 16 amino acids. CDR3 sequence (DNA): TGTGCCAGCAGCTTAACGCGCGGGAGGGGGGAAGAGACCCAGTACTTC. The encoded protein is CASSLTRGRGEETQYF.

In the case of this clonotype: Germline and junction disagree at one end, which may indicate a read error. This chain joins TRBV4-3 and TRBJ2-5; a possible D gene is TRBD1 (6 bases). Per germline, CDR1 LGHNA and CDR2 YSLEER. The CDR3 is 15 amino acids. The CDR3 DNA is TGCGCCAGCAGCCAAAGTCAGGGGAAGGGAGAGGCCCAGTACTTC. Translated: CASSQSQGKGEAQYF.

The chain joins TRBV6-5 to TRBJ2-6; a possible D gene is TRBD1 (5 bases). The CDR3 extends over 16 amino acids. Looked up from germline, CDR1 is MNHEY and CDR2 is SVGAGI. Trimming left V 0 bases short and J 4 bases short, with 10 bases between. CDR3 loop: CASSYSNGAGANVLTF. As DNA, the CDR3 is TGTGCCAGCAGTTACTCGAATGGGGCCGGGGCCAACGTCCTGACTTTC.

This clonotype came up once. The junction shows a germline mismatch at one end, possibly a read error. The chain combines TRBV7-6 with TRBJ2-4; 9 bases agree with TRBD1. The J call is doubtful: the DNA matches TRBJ2-7 better. Per the germline V gene, CDR1 is SGHVS and CDR2 is FNYEAQ. This CDR3 has 14 residues. CDR3 region: CAGSSGQGIDEQYF. The DNA for the CDR3 is TGTGCCGGCAGCTCAGGACAGGGGATCGACGAGCAGTACTTC.

In its sample, this clonotype was seen a few times. The J gene is TRBJ2-7, the V gene TRBV20-1; TRBD1 matches at 8 bases. V lost 8 bases, J lost 2 bases, and 5 bases stayed unmatched. Germline V gene lookup returns CDR1 DFQATT and CDR2 SNEGSKA (reference sequence). The CDR3 contains 12 residues. As DNA, the CDR3 is TGCAGTCAACAGGGGGTTACCTACGAGCAGTACTTC. Translated: CSQQGVTYEQYF.

The table lists this clonotype with a few counts. The V call is TRBV7-9, the J call TRBJ2-7; the D gene could be TRBD1 or TRBD2 (5 bases each). Germline lookup yields CDR1 SEHNR and CDR2 FQNEAQ (reference sequence). The CDR3 is 15 residues long. Trimming left V 5 bases short and J 4 bases short, with 18 bases between. CDR3 DNA: TGTGCCAGCAGCCCCCGGGACGGCGGATCTTACGAGCAGTACTTC. Amino acid sequence: CASSPRDGGSYEQYF.

In its sample, this clonotype was seen once. In DNA form, the CDR3 reads TGTGCCAGCAGGGAAGGACTAGCGGGAGTCCCAGATACGCAGTATTTT. Translation gives CASREGLAGVPDTQYF. The V gene is TRBV3-1, the J gene TRBJ2-3; 13 bases fit TRBD2. V lost 6 bases, J lost 4 bases, and 7 bases stayed unmatched. The germline gives CDR1 LGHDT, CDR2 YNNKEL (reference sequence). This CDR3 region has 16 residues.

In this sample, this clonotype turned up many times. The V call is TRBV7-9, the J call TRBJ2-1, with TRBD2 as a possible D gene (6 bases). Deletions cut 2 bases from V and 9 bases from J, with 8 bases between. Per germline, CDR1 SEHNR and CDR2 FQNEAQ (reference sequence). This CDR3 spans 12 amino acids. CDR3 sequence: CASSLQGGEQFF. The CDR3 bases are TGTGCCAGCAGCTTACAGGGAGGTGAGCAGTTCTTC.

This clonotype was picked up a small number of times. The chain couples TRBV20-1 to TRBJ2-7, with a possible D match to TRBD2 (6 bases). Germline values: CDR1 DFQATT, CDR2 SNEGSKA (reference sequence). The CDR3 loop spans 17 amino acids. Trimming shortened V by 2 bases and J by 7 bases, and 27 bases separated the two germline ends. The DNA for the CDR3 is TGCAGTGCTAGATCGGATGGGGGGAGTCCCACCAACTGGGAGCAGTACTTC. This sequence encodes CSARSDGGSPTNWEQYF.

Only a few counts were recorded for this clonotype. The chain carries TRBV27 and TRBJ2-3, with a weak D call TRBD1 (7 bases). The CDR3 has 14 residues. V lost 6 bases and J lost 3, with 13 bases in between. CDR1 MNHEY and CDR2 SMNVEV come from the germline V gene (reference sequence). In nucleotides, the CDR3 is TGTGCCAGCAGGGAGGGGGCGCGGACAGATACGCAGTATTTT. Its protein product is CASREGARTDTQYF.

The chain employs TRBV20-1 and TRBJ2-3; 7 bases line up with TRBD2. This CDR3 spans 24 amino acids. Trimming cost V 0 bases and J 2 bases; bases outside gene matches: 32. Germline lookup yields CDR1 DFQATT and CDR2 SNEGSKA (reference sequence). CDR3 sequence (DNA): TGCAGTGCTAGAGATGTGGGCGGGGTATTGAATGGGCTAGCGGCCCAATGGGACACAGATACGCAGTATTTT. Encoded protein: CSARDVGGVLNGLAAQWDTDTQYF.

The rearrangement joins TRBV12-3 or TRBV12-4 to TRBJ2-3, with D possibly matching TRBD1 (6 bases). With 2 bases removed from V and 6 bases from J, the gap between germline ends came to 12 bases. The CDR3 has 14 residues. The CDR3 is CASSLPGQSDTQYF. As DNA, the CDR3 is TGTGCCAGCAGTTTACCCGGACAGAGCGATACGCAGTATTTT.

CDR3 region: CAWSVQGEQYF. CDR3 DNA sequence: TGTGCCTGGAGTGTACAGGGCGAGCAGTACTTC. The chain recombines TRBV30 with TRBJ2-7; the D gene is possibly TRBD1 (6 bases). Germline values: CDR1 GTSNPN, CDR2 SVGIG (reference sequence). The CDR3 is made up of 11 amino acids. Trimming took off 0 bases at V and 6 bases at J, with 6 bases between the two ends.

This sequence joins TRBV11-3 and TRBJ2-7, with D possibly called TRBD1 or TRBD2 (5 bases each). From germline, CDR1 is SGHNT and CDR2 YENEEA. The V gene lost 0 bases and the J gene lost 5 bases, with 8 bases spanning the gap. The CDR3 is made up of 13 amino acids. The DNA of the CDR3 is TGTGCCAGCAGCTTAGACAGGGACCACGAGCAGTACTTC. It encodes CASSLDRDHEQYF.